What follows are 32 T cell receptor beta chains derived from one specimen sequenced in a study of a mutant IDH1 vaccine in newly diagnosed glioma. The time point: week 23, last vaccination. Every single dose of the vaccine, 300 ug of mutant IDH1 20-mer peptide, came with topical imiquimod. Their recognized antigens are unknown. Only in-frame clones appear in the TCRdb table, and some are missing; sequencing was by immunoSEQ multiplex PCR. Among 35,000 to 55,000 clones listed, roughly 84% were seen once. Sequenced material: PBMCs, taken from a glioma patient whose treatment included an IDH1 peptide vaccine. Source of these receptors: a woman younger than 30 with glioma. Some clones in this sample may be carry-over from other donors' samples.

V usage is TRBV5-1 and J usage is TRBJ2-2; 9 positions match TRBD1. Germline values: CDR1 SGHRS, CDR2 YFSETQ. The CDR3 sequence is 14 residues long. The V gene end was trimmed by 5 bases and the J gene end by 8 bases; junction bases not matched to a gene: 7. CDR3 in DNA: TGCGCCAGCAGTCGGGGGACAGGGAAGGGGGAGCTGTTTTTT. Protein: CASSRGTGKGELFF. The whole variable domain, remainder taken from reference TRBV5-1 and TRBJ2-2, is KAGVTQTPRYLIKTRGQQVTLSCSPISGHRSVSWYQQTPGQGLQFLFEYFSETQRNKGNFPGRFSGRQFSNSRSEMNVSTLELGDSALYLCASSRGTGKGELFFGEGSRLTVL.

Written as DNA, the CDR3 is TGTGCCAGCAGCGTGGCGGCAGATACGCAGTATTTT. Its translation: CASSVAADTQYF. This chain connects TRBV9 to TRBJ2-3; D unclear. Germline-derived CDR1 and CDR2 are SGDLS and YYNGEE. This CDR3 has 12 amino acids. V was trimmed by 2 bases and J by 4 bases, leaving 5 bases between them.

This clone was observed a handful of times. This CDR3 reads CASSAGVNAFF. The DNA for the CDR3 is TGTGCCAGCAGTGCCGGGGTGAACGCTTTCTTT. This rearrangement joins TRBV27 to TRBJ1-1; D unresolved. V was clipped by 5 bases and J by 11 bases, with 12 bases between them. CDR3 length: 11 residues. Germline V gene sequence: CDR1 MNHEY, CDR2 SMNVEV (reference sequence).

This sequence joins TRBV20-1 and TRBJ2-7; no clear D gene. This CDR3 contains 11 residues. The V end was cut by 3 bases, the J end by 2 bases, with 5 bases between. Germline values: CDR1 DFQATT, CDR2 SNEGSKA (reference sequence). CDR3 nucleotides: TGCAGTGCTAGGATCACCTACGAGCAGTACTTC. It specifies CSARITYEQYF.

V is TRBV6-6 and J is TRBJ1-1, with a weak D call TRBD1 (6 bases). The V and J ends lost 5 bases and 4 bases respectively, with 8 bases between them. Germline CDR1 MNHNY, CDR2 SVGAGI (reference sequence). There are 12 residues in the CDR3. CDR3 sequence reads: CASSKGVTEAFF. The CDR3 nucleotides are TGTGCCAGCAGTAAGGGGGTCACTGAAGCTTTCTTT.

This rearrangement joins TRBV5-1 to TRBJ2-3; D could derive from TRBD1 or TRBD2 (6 bases each). V gave up 1 base and J gave up 6 bases, with 24 bases separating them. The CDR3 consists of 18 residues. From germline, CDR1 is SGHRS and CDR2 YFSETQ. The CDR3 DNA reads TGCGCCAGCAGCTTGAGGGGGGCAGGGCCCACGGGCGCGGATACGCAGTATTTT. This gives the protein CASSLRGAGPTGADTQYF.

This chain uses TRBV7-8 with TRBJ2-3; D may be TRBD2 (6 bases). V was trimmed by 4 bases and J by 4 bases, leaving 15 bases between them. The CDR3 has 15 residues. Germline CDR1 is SGHVS and CDR2 is FQNEAQ. The chain's CDR3 is CASSYEGGEADTQYF. Written as DNA, the CDR3 is TGTGCCAGCAGCTACGAAGGTGGGGAGGCAGATACGCAGTATTTT.

This chain links TRBV11-2 with TRBJ2-5; 7 bases agree with TRBD1. Trimming cost V 5 bases and J 2 bases; bases outside gene matches: 11. This CDR3 contains 16 residues. The V gene's germline CDR1 is SGHAT and CDR2 FQNNGV. The CDR3 here is CASSPRTGWEQETQYF. The CDR3 bases are TGTGCCAGCAGCCCCCGGACAGGTTGGGAGCAAGAGACCCAGTACTTC.

This chain links TRBV7-9 with TRBJ1-1; weak D call: TRBD1 (5 bases). V dropped 2 bases and J dropped 0 bases, with 13 bases sitting between them. Germline V gives CDR1 SEHNR, CDR2 FQNEAQ (reference sequence). The CDR3 has 16 amino acids. CDR3 bases: TGTGCCAGCAGCTTACCTTTCGGGGGAATGAACACTGAAGCTTTCTTT. Protein product: CASSLPFGGMNTEAFF. Drawing the rest from reference TRBV7-9 and TRBJ1-1, the complete variable domain is DTGVSQNPRHKITKRGQNVTFRCDPISEHNRLYWYRQTLGQGPEFLTYFQNEAQLEKSRLLSDRFSAERPKGSFSTLEIQRTEQGDSAMYLCASSLPFGGMNTEAFFGQGTRLTVV.

This clone appeared once. This chain connects TRBV27 to TRBJ1-2; tentative D call: TRBD1 (5 bases). This CDR3 comprises 17 residues. CDR1 MNHEY and CDR2 SMNVEV come from the germline V gene (reference sequence). V was shortened by 4 bases and J by 2 bases, with 20 bases between the two germline ends. DNA for the CDR3: TGTGCCAGCAGTTCCCCGGGCCTGGGGGGTCCAAACTATGGCTACACCTTC. Translation: CASSSPGLGGPNYGYTF.

The chain links TRBV2 to TRBJ2-2, with TRBD1 identical over 8 bases. Per germline, CDR1 SNHLY and CDR2 FYNNEI. This CDR3 is 16 amino acids long. Germline trimming cut 5 bases from V and 1 base from J; bases unmatched to any gene: 6. The DNA for the CDR3 is TGTGCCAGCAGTTTACACAGGGGGTTGAACACCGGGGAGCTGTTTTTT. Translation gives CASSLHRGLNTGELFF.

A few counts support this clone. The CDR3 nucleotides are TGTGCCAGCAGCTTGGGGAGCACAGATACGCAGTATTTT. Its translation: CASSLGSTDTQYF. J is TRBJ2-3 and V is TRBV5-6; D gene uncertain. CDR1 SGHDT and CDR2 YYEEEE come from the germline V gene. This CDR3 has 13 residues. Trimming stripped 0 bases from V and 0 bases from J, with 2 bases between. Drawing the rest from reference TRBV5-6 and TRBJ2-3, the complete variable domain is DAGVTQSPTHLIKTRGQQVTLRCSPKSGHDTVSWYQQALGQGPQFIFQYYEEEERQRGNFPDRFSGHQFPNYSSELNVNALLLGDSALYLCASSLGSTDTQYFGPGTRLTVL.

The chain has TRBV5-6 and TRBJ2-7; the D is unclear. The CDR3 covers 12 residues. V shed 0 bases and J shed 3 bases, with 4 bases lying between them. Germline values: CDR1 SGHDT, CDR2 YYEEEE. CDR3: CASSLADYEQYF. In DNA form, the CDR3 reads TGTGCCAGCAGCTTGGCCGACTACGAGCAGTACTTC.

The CDR3 here is CASSLAVASEQFF. CDR3 DNA: TGCGCCAGCAGCTTGGCCGTAGCGAGCGAGCAGTTCTTC. This rearrangement joins TRBV5-1 to TRBJ2-1; weak D call: TRBD2 (5 bases). Trimming took 0 bases from V and 10 from J, leaving 11 bases between them. The CDR3 sequence is 13 residues long. Germline lookup yields CDR1 SGHRS and CDR2 YFSETQ.

The rearrangement uses TRBV11-3 and TRBJ2-7; 7 positions match TRBD2. Germline-derived CDR1 and CDR2 are SGHNT and YENEEA. The V and J ends lost 4 bases and 0 bases, in that order; junction bases with no gene match: 6. The CDR3 sequence is 15 residues long. The CDR3 nucleotides are TGTGCCAGCAGCTGGAGCGGGGCCAGCTCCTACGAGCAGTACTTC. This codes for CASSWSGASSYEQYF.

The J gene is TRBJ2-7, the V gene TRBV6-5, with D tentatively TRBD1 (5 bases). Trimming left V 0 bases short and J 2 bases short, with 8 bases between. The germline V gene encodes CDR1 MNHEY and CDR2 SVGAGI. This CDR3 spans 14 amino acids. The CDR3 region has the DNA TGTGCCAGCAGTTACTCCGACAGTACCTACGAGCAGTACTTC. It yields the protein CASSYSDSTYEQYF.

The rearrangement joins TRBV27 to TRBJ1-5, with a tentative D call TRBD1 (5 bases). V lost 6 bases to trimming and J lost 2 bases, with 11 bases between them. CDR1 and CDR2 (germline): MNHEY, SMNVEV (reference sequence). This CDR3 region has 14 residues. The CDR3 bases are TGTGCCAGCAGGGGGACGGTCGGCAATCAGCCCCAGCATTTT. Translated, it gives CASRGTVGNQPQHF.

This clone was detected a few times. The chain is built from TRBV6-5 and TRBJ1-3; no clear D gene. The V gene lost 0 bases and the J gene lost 4 bases, with 13 bases spanning the gap. This CDR3 is 16 amino acids long. Per the germline V gene, CDR1 is MNHEY and CDR2 is SVGAGI. CDR3 amino acids: CASSYSQTGHGNTIYF. CDR3 bases: TGTGCCAGCAGTTACTCGCAGACTGGGCACGGAAACACCATATATTTT.

This chain uses TRBV5-6 with TRBJ1-1; TRBD1 is a possible D gene (6 bases). V gave up 3 bases and J gave up 1 base, with 7 bases separating them. Germline CDR1 and CDR2: SGHDT and YYEEEE. The CDR3 length is 13 residues. The CDR3 DNA is TGTGCCAGCAGCTGGGGGCAGAACACTGAAGCTTTCTTT. Its protein is CASSWGQNTEAFF.

This clone appeared a single time. This chain joins TRBV5-4 and TRBJ2-1; D tentatively reads TRBD1 or TRBD2 (5 bases each). This CDR3 has 15 residues. The V and J ends lost 0 bases and 9 bases respectively, with 16 bases between them. Germline V gene data show CDR1 as SGHNT and CDR2 as YYREEE (reference sequence). The DNA of the CDR3 is TGTGCCAGCAGCTTGGGCTCGAGAGGGGTCAGTGAGCAGTTCTTC. Residues: CASSLGSRGVSEQFF.

J is TRBJ2-7 and V is TRBV5-4; no reliable D call. Germline-derived CDR1 and CDR2 are SGHNT and YYREEE (reference sequence). The CDR3 runs to 11 residues. The germline V and J ends were trimmed by 4 bases and 2 bases, with 4 bases remaining between them. Written as DNA, the CDR3 is TGTGCCAGCAGCGGACCCTACGAGCAGTACTTC. Translation gives CASSGPYEQYF.

This clone was found once. The chain is built from TRBV15 and TRBJ1-2; 9 positions match TRBD1. CDR3 size: 14 residues. The V and J ends lost 0 bases and 4 bases, in that order; junction bases with no gene match: 0. In germline, CDR1 is LNHNV, CDR2 YYDKDF (reference sequence). The CDR3 nucleotides are TGTGCCACCAGCAGAGAGGGACAGGGCTATGGCTACACCTTC. Its translation: CATSREGQGYGYTF.

The V and J genes are TRBV29-1 and TRBJ2-1; TRBD1 matches at 9 bases. The CDR3 consists of 13 residues. The V gene end was trimmed by 3 bases and the J gene end by 5 bases; junction bases not matched to a gene: 2. Germline assignment: CDR1 SQVTM and CDR2 ANQGSEA. The CDR3 DNA follows: TGCAGCGTTGAGGGACAGGGAAACAATGAGCAGTTCTTC. Amino acids: CSVEGQGNNEQFF.

This clone showed up just once. The chain combines TRBV6-1 with TRBJ1-1; the D gene is possibly TRBD1 (6 bases). V was trimmed by 8 bases and J by 1 base, leaving 14 bases between them. CDR3 length equals 14 residues. Per the germline V gene, CDR1 is MNHNS and CDR2 is SASEGT. DNA for the CDR3: TGTGCCAGCCGGGGCCCGGGGGCGAACACTGAAGCTTTCTTT. It translates to CASRGPGANTEAFF.

The chain recombines TRBV4-3 with TRBJ2-7; D unclear. The CDR3 covers 13 residues. V shed 0 bases and J shed 9 bases, with 12 bases lying between them. Germline V lookup: CDR1 LGHNA, CDR2 YSLEER. CDR3 DNA: TGCGCCAGCAGCCAAGATATCGACCGGCTGCAGTACTTC. Translating it yields CASSQDIDRLQYF.

The chain couples TRBV6-6 to TRBJ2-1; D call uncertain. Germline V CDR1 and CDR2: MNHNY, SVGAGI (reference sequence). The V gene lost 8 bases and the J gene lost 3 bases, with 14 bases spanning the gap. The CDR3 extends over 14 amino acids. CDR3 sequence: CASLATGLYNEQFF. The CDR3 region has the DNA TGTGCCAGCCTTGCGACTGGGCTCTACAATGAGCAGTTCTTC.

The chain is built from TRBV4-3 and TRBJ1-2; tentatively, D is TRBD1 (6 bases). This CDR3 is 16 amino acids long. CDR1 and CDR2 from the germline V gene are LGHNA and YSLEER. V was clipped by 4 bases and J by 0 bases, with 15 bases between them. CDR3 sequence reads: CASSLTRDKPNYGYTF. The CDR3 bases are TGCGCCAGCAGCCTCACACGGGACAAACCTAACTATGGCTACACCTTC.

The chain employs TRBV2 and TRBJ1-2; D gene ambiguous. The CDR3 totals 12 residues. The V end was cut by 1 base, the J end by 4 bases, with 4 bases between. Looked up from germline, CDR1 is SNHLY and CDR2 is FYNNEI. The CDR3 nucleotides read TGTGCCAGCAGTGAAGGGGGCTATGGCTACACCTTC. Amino acid sequence: CASSEGGYGYTF.

This clone was observed a few times. This chain uses TRBV29-1 with TRBJ1-5, with D maybe TRBD1 (5 bases). V gave up 1 base and J gave up 7 bases, with 11 bases separating them. This CDR3 is built from 13 residues. The V gene's germline CDR1 is SQVTM and CDR2 ANQGSEA. The chain's CDR3 is CSVEGGVGQPQHF. The CDR3 DNA sequence: TGCAGCGTTGAAGGGGGGGTCGGACAGCCCCAGCATTTT.

This chain uses TRBV10-3 with TRBJ2-2; tentative D call: TRBD2 (5 bases). The CDR3 consists of 16 residues. V lost 5 bases to trimming and J lost 3 bases, with 16 bases between them. Per the germline V gene, CDR1 is ENHRY and CDR2 is SYGVKD. The CDR3: CAISSDYSRDTGELFF. CDR3 coding DNA: TGTGCCATCAGTAGTGACTATAGCAGAGACACCGGGGAGCTGTTTTTT.

This chain uses TRBV5-1 with TRBJ2-7; no clear D gene. V lost 3 bases to trimming and J lost 4 bases, with 17 bases between them. Germline lookup yields CDR1 SGHRS and CDR2 YFSETQ. The CDR3 has 15 residues. CDR3 loop: CASSSSIQRVYEQYF. CDR3 bases: TGCGCCAGCAGCTCCTCGATACAAAGGGTTTACGAGCAGTACTTC.

The table lists this clone with a few counts. The genes are TRBV5-4 and TRBJ1-1; tentative D call: TRBD1 (6 bases). The CDR3 has 15 residues. The V gene lost 5 bases and the J gene lost 2 bases, with 16 bases spanning the gap. Germline V gene sequence: CDR1 SGHNT, CDR2 YYREEE (reference sequence). CDR3 sequence: CASRWDTRGNTEAFF. The CDR3 nucleotides are TGTGCCAGCAGGTGGGACACTCGGGGAAACACTGAAGCTTTCTTT. Full variable domain (outside the CDR3, taken from reference TRBV5-4 and TRBJ1-1): ETGVTQSPTHLIKTRGQQVTLRCSSQSGHNTVSWYQQALGQGPQFIFQYYREEENGRGNFPPRFSGLQFPNYSSELNVNALELDDSALYLCASRWDTRGNTEAFFGQGTRLTVV.